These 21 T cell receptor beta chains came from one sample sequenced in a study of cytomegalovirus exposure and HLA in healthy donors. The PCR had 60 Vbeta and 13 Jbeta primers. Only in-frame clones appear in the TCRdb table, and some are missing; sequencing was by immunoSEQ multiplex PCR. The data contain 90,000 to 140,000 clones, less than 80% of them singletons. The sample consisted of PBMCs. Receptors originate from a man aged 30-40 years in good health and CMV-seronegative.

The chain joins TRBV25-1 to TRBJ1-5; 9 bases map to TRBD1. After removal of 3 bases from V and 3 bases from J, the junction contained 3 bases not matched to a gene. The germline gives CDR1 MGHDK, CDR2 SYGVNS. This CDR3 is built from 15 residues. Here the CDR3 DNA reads TGTGCCAGCAGTGAGGACAGGGGCCACAATCAGCCCCAGCATTTT. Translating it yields CASSEDRGHNQPQHF.

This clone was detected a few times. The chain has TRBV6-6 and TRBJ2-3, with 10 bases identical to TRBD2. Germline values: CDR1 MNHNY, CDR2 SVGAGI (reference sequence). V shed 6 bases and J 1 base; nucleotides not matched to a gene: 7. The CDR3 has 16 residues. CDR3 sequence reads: CASRGHLAGGTDTQYF. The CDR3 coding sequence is TGTGCCAGCAGGGGACACCTAGCGGGGGGCACAGATACGCAGTATTTT.

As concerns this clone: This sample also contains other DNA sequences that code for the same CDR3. CDR3 sequence reads: CASSLSGRNYEQYF. CDR3 nucleotides: TGTGCCAGCAGTTTGAGCGGGAGGAACTACGAGCAGTACTTC. The chain links TRBV27 to TRBJ2-7; 9 bases map to TRBD2. This CDR3 spans 14 amino acids. Germline CDR1 is MNHEY and CDR2 is SMNVEV (reference sequence). V lost 3 bases to trimming and J lost 3 bases; unmatched junction nucleotides: 3.

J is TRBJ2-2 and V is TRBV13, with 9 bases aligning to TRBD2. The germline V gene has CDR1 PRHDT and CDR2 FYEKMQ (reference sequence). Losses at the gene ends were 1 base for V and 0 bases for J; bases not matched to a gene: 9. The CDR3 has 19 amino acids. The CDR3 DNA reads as TGTGCCAGCAGCTTAGAGTGGCTAGCGGGGCTTTCGAACACCGGGGAGCTGTTTTTT. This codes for CASSLEWLAGLSNTGELFF.

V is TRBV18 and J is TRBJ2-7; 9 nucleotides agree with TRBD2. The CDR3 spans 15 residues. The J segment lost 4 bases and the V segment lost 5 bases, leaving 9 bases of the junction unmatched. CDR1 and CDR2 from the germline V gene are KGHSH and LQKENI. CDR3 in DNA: TGTGCCAGCTCAGGTAATAGCGGGAGTCGGTACGAGCAGTACTTC. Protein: CASSGNSGSRYEQYF.

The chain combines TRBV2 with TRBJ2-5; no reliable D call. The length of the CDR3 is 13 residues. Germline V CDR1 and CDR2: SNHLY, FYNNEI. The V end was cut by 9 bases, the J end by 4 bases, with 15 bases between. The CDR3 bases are TGTGCCAGTGATAGGTACAGCTTAGAGACCCAGTACTTC. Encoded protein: CASDRYSLETQYF.

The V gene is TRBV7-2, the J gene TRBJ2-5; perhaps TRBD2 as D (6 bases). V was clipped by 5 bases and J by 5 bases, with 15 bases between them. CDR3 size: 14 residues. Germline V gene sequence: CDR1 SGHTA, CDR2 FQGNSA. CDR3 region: CASSRDSTLETQYF. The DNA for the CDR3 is TGTGCCAGCAGCCGGGACTCCACGCTTGAGACCCAGTACTTC.

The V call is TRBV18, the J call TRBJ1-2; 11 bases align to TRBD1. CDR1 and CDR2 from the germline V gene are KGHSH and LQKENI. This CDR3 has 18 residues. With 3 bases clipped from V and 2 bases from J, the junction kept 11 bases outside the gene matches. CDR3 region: CASSPPGDRGSLNYGYTF. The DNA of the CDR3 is TGTGCCAGCTCACCTCCCGGGGACAGGGGGTCCCTCAACTATGGCTACACCTTC.

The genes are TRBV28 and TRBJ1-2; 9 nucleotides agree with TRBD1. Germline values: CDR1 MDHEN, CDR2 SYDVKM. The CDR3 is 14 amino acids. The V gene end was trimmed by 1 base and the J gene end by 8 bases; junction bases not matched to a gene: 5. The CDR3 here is CASSLYRTGEGYTF. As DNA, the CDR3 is TGTGCCAGCAGTTTATACCGGACAGGGGAAGGCTACACCTTC.

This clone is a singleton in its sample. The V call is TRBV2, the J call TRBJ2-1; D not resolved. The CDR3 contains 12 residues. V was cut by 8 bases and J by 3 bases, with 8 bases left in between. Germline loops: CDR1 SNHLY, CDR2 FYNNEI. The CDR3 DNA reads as TGTGCCAGCTTCTACAGCTACAATGAGCAGTTCTTC. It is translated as CASFYSYNEQFF.

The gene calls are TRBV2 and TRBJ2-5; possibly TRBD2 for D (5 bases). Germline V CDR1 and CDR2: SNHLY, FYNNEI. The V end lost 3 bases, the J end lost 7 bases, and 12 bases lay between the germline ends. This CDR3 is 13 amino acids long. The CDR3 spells CASSEAEEGTQYF. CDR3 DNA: TGTGCCAGCAGTGAGGCAGAAGAGGGGACCCAGTACTTC.

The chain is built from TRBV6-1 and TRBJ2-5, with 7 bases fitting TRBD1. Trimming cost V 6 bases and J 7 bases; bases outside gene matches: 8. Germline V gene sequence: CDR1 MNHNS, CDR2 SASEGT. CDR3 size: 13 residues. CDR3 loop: CASRQQGSGTQYF. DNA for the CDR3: TGTGCCAGCAGGCAACAGGGGTCGGGGACCCAGTACTTC.

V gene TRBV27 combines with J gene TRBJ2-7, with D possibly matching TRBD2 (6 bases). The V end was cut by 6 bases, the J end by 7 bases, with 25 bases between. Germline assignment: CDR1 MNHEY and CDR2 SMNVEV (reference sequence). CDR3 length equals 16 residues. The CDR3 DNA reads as TGTGCCAGCAGGGAAAGCGGGTCGCTATATCCTACGGAGCAGTACTTC. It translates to CASRESGSLYPTEQYF.

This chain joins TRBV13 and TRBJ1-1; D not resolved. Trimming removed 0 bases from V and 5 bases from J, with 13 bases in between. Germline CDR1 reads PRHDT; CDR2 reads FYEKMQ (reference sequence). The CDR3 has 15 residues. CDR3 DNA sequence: TGTGCCAGCAGCTTAGGAACCGGTACCGGTACTGAAGCTTTCTTT. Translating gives CASSLGTGTGTEAFF.

The CDR3 nucleotides are TGCGCCAGCAGCCAATACAGGGTCGAGACCCAGTACTTC. Its translation is CASSQYRVETQYF. The chain employs TRBV4-1 and TRBJ2-5; a weak D match, TRBD1 (6 bases). The CDR3 spans 13 residues. V dropped 2 bases and J dropped 5 bases, with 9 bases sitting between them. CDR1 is MGHRA and CDR2 is YSYEKL in the germline V gene.

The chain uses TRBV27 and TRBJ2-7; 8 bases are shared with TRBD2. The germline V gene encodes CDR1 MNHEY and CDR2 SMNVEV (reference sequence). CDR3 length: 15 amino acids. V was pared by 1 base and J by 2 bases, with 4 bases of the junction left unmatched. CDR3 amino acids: CASSLLVREAYEQYF. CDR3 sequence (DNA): TGTGCCAGCAGTTTATTAGTGCGGGAGGCCTACGAGCAGTACTTC.

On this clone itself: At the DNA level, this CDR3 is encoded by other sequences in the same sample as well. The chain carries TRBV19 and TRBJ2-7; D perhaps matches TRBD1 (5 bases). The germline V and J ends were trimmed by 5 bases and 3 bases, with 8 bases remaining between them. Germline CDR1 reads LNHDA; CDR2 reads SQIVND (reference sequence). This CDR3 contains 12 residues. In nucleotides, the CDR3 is TGTGCCAGTAGTCAGCAGGGCTACGAGCAGTACTTC. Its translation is CASSQQGYEQYF.

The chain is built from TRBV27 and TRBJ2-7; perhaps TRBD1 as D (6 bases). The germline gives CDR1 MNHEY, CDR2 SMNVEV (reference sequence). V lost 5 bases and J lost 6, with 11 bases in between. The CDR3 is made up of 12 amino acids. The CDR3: CASSNTGSEQYF. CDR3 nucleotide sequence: TGTGCCAGCAGTAACACAGGGTCCGAGCAGTACTTC.

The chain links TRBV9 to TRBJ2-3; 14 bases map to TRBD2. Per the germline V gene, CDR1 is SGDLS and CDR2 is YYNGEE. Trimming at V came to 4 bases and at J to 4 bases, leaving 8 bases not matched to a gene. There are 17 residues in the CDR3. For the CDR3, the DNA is TGTGCCAGCAGCCGCGGGACTAGCGGGAGAGCCGCAGATACGCAGTATTTT. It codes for CASSRGTSGRAADTQYF.

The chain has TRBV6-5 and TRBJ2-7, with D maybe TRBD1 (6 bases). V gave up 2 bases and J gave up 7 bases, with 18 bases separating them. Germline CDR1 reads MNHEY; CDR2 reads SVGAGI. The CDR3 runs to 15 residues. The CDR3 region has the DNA TGTGCCAGCAGTTACGAATTGAATACAGGGCGGGAGCAGTACTTC. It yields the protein CASSYELNTGREQYF.

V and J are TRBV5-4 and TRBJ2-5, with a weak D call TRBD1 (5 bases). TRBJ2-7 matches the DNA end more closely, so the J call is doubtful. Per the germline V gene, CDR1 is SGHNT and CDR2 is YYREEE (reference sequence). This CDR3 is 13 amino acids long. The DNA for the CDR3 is TGTGCCAGCAGTTCCCCACAGGTCTACGAGCAGTACTTC. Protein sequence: CASSSPQVYEQYF.